This TCR beta chain comes out of a study of early T cells in non-severe SARS-CoV-2 infection. TCRdb re-called the 5' RACE reads with MiXCR, one entry per CDR3 protein. The table shows some 40,000 distinct CDR3 sequences, with approximately 5.9% occurring only once. This clonotype was observed many times. The germline gives CDR1 DFQATT, CDR2 SNEGSKA (reference sequence). The CDR3 consists of 14 residues. V shed 5 bases, J shed 5 bases, and the junction held 5 bases outside the gene matches. The TCR comes from an adult who was a healthcare worker with PCR-confirmed SARS-CoV-2 infection or an uninfected control (not recorded which). Sample: whole blood, taken at baseline. V is TRBV20-1 and J is TRBJ2-3, with 12 bases matching TRBD2. CDR3 loop: CSALAGGPIDTQYF. As DNA, the CDR3 is TGCAGTGCTCTAGCGGGAGGGCCAATAGATACGCAGTATTTT.